This TCR beta chain was recovered during a study of T cell changes during pregnancy in multiple sclerosis. This table comes from immunoSEQ multiplex PCR, and its TCRdb copy is limited to in-frame clones, with some not included. Of 60,000 or so clones listed, about 94% were seen once; the top ten hold over 0.35%. V lost 1 base and J lost 5; bases outside the gene matches: 6. This CDR3 is 15 amino acids long. Germline values: CDR1 MGHDK, CDR2 SYGVNS. The source was CD4+ T cells from peripheral blood mononuclear cells, collected before pregnancy. The receptor was derived from a female donor with multiple sclerosis, enrolled in a pregnancy study. The chain uses TRBV25-1 and TRBJ2-5, with 8 bases matching TRBD1. The CDR3 nucleotides are TGTGCCAGCAGTGAATCTAGGACAGGGATGGAGACCCAGTACTTC. Amino acid sequence: CASSESRTGMETQYF. The full variable domain, in which reference TRBV25-1 and TRBJ2-5 provide the parts outside the CDR3, is EADIYQTPRYLVIGTGKKITLECSQTMGHDKMYWYQQDPGMELHLIHYSYGVNSTEKGDLSSESTVSRIRTEHFPLTLESARPSHTSQYLCASSESRTGMETQYFGPGTRLLVL.